The 4 T cell receptor beta chains presented below share a single source sample, sequenced in a study of breast tumors, draining lymph nodes, adjacent tissues (dated by TCRdb to between 2015 and 2016). The library came from multiplex PCR. The reads were generated on an Illumina HiSeq 2000. TCRdb cleaned the public reads at Q25 with fastp, built clones with MiXCR and kept in-frame beta chains. Each CDR3 protein appears once, grouped with its most common genes and DNA. The sample data list some 85,000 distinct CDR3 sequences, and approximately 30% of these were observed just once. Over 8% of the sample comes from the top ten. The axillary draining lymph nodes of breast cancer patients were the source of the lymph node samples. Sequencing was performed on axillary lymph node tissue. All receptors come from a female donor with breast cancer. Some clones in this sample may be carry-over from other donors' samples.

Details on this clonotype: At one end, the junction sequence differs from germline, possibly due to a read error. The rearrangement uses TRBV27 and TRBJ1-2; D is unresolved. CDR3 size: 13 residues. Germline V gene data show CDR1 as MNHEY and CDR2 as SMNVEV (reference sequence). The CDR3 bases are TGTGCCAACAGTTTCCAGGTGGGATTTGGCTACACCTTC. Its protein is CANSFQVGFGYTF.

The chain links TRBV9 to TRBJ2-1; 8 bases match TRBD2. Looked up from germline, CDR1 is SGDLS and CDR2 is YYNGEE. V was pared by 3 bases and J by 5 bases, with 10 bases of the junction left unmatched. The CDR3 extends over 16 amino acids. The CDR3 spells CASSAPSGLEDNEQFF. The DNA of the CDR3 is TGTGCCAGCAGCGCGCCGTCGGGACTAGAGGACAATGAGCAGTTCTTC.

Regarding this clonotype: The junction differs from germline at one of its ends, possibly a read error. The CDR3 protein is CASSVGGSGSTDTQYF. In DNA, the CDR3 is TGTGCCAGCAGTGTAGGCGGGAGTGGGAGCACAGATACGCAGTATTTT. The chain carries TRBV9 and TRBJ2-3, with 7 bases lining up with TRBD2. Germline CDR1 reads SGDLS; CDR2 reads YYNGEE. The CDR3 spans 16 residues.

V is TRBV10-3 and J is TRBJ2-5, with D possibly being TRBD1 (5 bases). Trimming cost V 2 bases and J 5 bases, with 12 bases left between them. CDR1 is ENHRY, CDR2 SYGVKD, per germline. This CDR3 is built from 14 residues. The CDR3 loop is CAISERQGWETQYF. The CDR3 DNA reads TGTGCCATCAGTGAGCGGCAGGGATGGGAGACCCAGTACTTC.